The rows below give T cell receptor beta chains drawn from one sample of a study of CD8 T cells in Susac syndrome. TCRdb redid the calling of the immunoSEQ multiplex PCR reads with MiXCR, one entry per CDR3 protein. This sample yields roughly 400,000 distinct CDR3 sequences, of which about 85% are seen a single time; roughly 0.11% belongs to the top ten. The material sequenced was CD8+ T cells from PBMCs. The receptor source for this set is a human donor with multiple sclerosis. CDR3s include the opening cysteine and the closing phenylalanine or tryptophan. The order of the fields is D gene, V gene, clone size, J gene, CDR3 DNA, CDR3 protein. A D gene is named only where the DNA matches it firmly. The size entry is marked missing in some rows and otherwise reads once, few, many or a size class.

>NA|TRBV10-3|once|TRBJ1-1
TGTGCCTCAGAGGGGGACCAAATGAACACTGAAGCTTTCTTT
CASEGDQMNTEAFF
>NA|TRBV4-1|once|TRBJ1-1
TGCGCCAGCAGCCAGAGCCCCGAGCGGGGTTATACTGAAGCTTTCTTT
CASSQSPERGYTEAFF
>NA|TRBV6-1|NA|TRBJ2-7
TGTGCCAGCACCGCCGTTGGGGGCTCCTACGAGCAGTACTTC
CASTAVGGSYEQYF
>NA|TRBV7-9|NA|TRBJ2-1
TGTGCCAGCAGCTTTTACAACAATGAGCAGTTCTTC
CASSFYNNEQFF
>TRBD2|TRBV19|NA|TRBJ2-5
TGTGCCAGTACCCTCAGCGGGGGGGCCCAAGAGACCCAGTACTTC
CASTLSGGAQETQYF
>TRBD1|TRBV27|NA|TRBJ1-2
TGTGCCAGCAGTTTATCGACAGGGCACGATGGCTACACCTTC
CASSLSTGHDGYTF
>TRBD2|TRBV7-8|NA|TRBJ2-3
TGTGCCAGCAGCTCCACTAGCGCGCTCACAGATACGCAGTATTTT
CASSSTSALTDTQYF
>NA|TRBV2|NA|TRBJ1-2
TGTGCCAGCAGTGAAAAGATCGTCCAGGACCTCCGTTATGGCTACACCTTC
CASSEKIVQDLRYGYTF
>TRBD2|TRBV3-1|NA|TRBJ2-7
TGTGCCAGCAGCCAAGGTCCTAGCGGGAGTGACGAGCAGTACTTC
CASSQGPSGSDEQYF
>NA|TRBV5-4|NA|TRBJ2-7
TGTGCCAGCAGCCGAACTACCTTCGGGCTCCACGAGCAGTACTTC
CASSRTTFGLHEQYF
>NA|TRBV19|NA|TRBJ2-7
TGTGCCAGTAGCGTAGGGACGGTTTCCTACGAGCAGTACTTC
CASSVGTVSYEQYF
>NA|TRBV20-1|NA|TRBJ1-5
TGCAGTGCTAGAGACATCATTAGCAATCAGCCCCAGCATTTT
CSARDIISNQPQHF
>TRBD1|TRBV4-1|NA|TRBJ1-1
TGCGCCAGCAGCCAACCGGGACAGGGGGCCTCGAGGACTGAAGCTTTCTTT
CASSQPGQGASRTEAFF
>TRBD2|TRBV7-6|NA|TRBJ2-5
TGTGCCAGCAGCTTAGAGGTAGCGGGTCTCCAAGAGACCCAGTACTTC
CASSLEVAGLQETQYF
>NA|TRBV7-9|NA|TRBJ1-2
TGTGCCAGCAGCCCCTGGAACGATAACTATGGCTACACCTTC
CASSPWNDNYGYTF
>NA|TRBV4-2|NA|TRBJ2-7
TGTGCCAGCAGCCAAGCTGAATTAGCCCACGAGCAGTACTTC
CASSQAELAHEQYF
>NA|TRBV24-1|NA|TRBJ1-2
TGTGCCACCAGTGACACAGGGTACGGCTACACCTTC
CATSDTGYGYTF
>TRBD2|TRBV6-2/TRBV6-3|NA|TRBJ2-7
TGTGCCAGCAGTTACTCGTCGGGGGGAGCCTACGAGCAGTACTTC
CASSYSSGGAYEQYF
>NA|TRBV19|NA|TRBJ2-1
TGTGCCAGTAAGGTGTTAGCCAGTGGGGGTGAGCAGTTCTTC
CASKVLASGGEQFF
>TRBD1|TRBV2|NA|TRBJ2-2
TGTGCCAGCAGTGAATATCAGGGGGCGGTCGCCGGGGAGCTGTTTTTT
CASSEYQGAVAGELFF
>NA|TRBV7-9|NA|TRBJ2-7
TGTGCCAGCAGTTTAGGTGGGCTCGAGCAGTACTTC
CASSLGGLEQYF
>NA|TRBV5-1|NA|TRBJ1-1
TGCGCCAGCAGCCTGTTGGGGAAAATGAACACTGAAGCTTTCTTT
CASSLLGKMNTEAFF
>TRBD1|TRBV11-2|NA|TRBJ2-3
TGTGCCAGCAGCTCAAGGACAGGGTGGGAAGATACGCAGTATTTT
CASSSRTGWEDTQYF
>TRBD2|TRBV20-1|NA|TRBJ2-3
TGCAGTGCTGAGGATACTAGCGGGGGGGGCCTCGCAGATACGCAGTATTTT
CSAEDTSGGGLADTQYF
>NA|TRBV4-2|NA|TRBJ2-2
TGTGCCAGCAGCCAAGAAATTTCCGGCGGGGAGCTGTTTTTT
CASSQEISGGELFF
>TRBD2|TRBV9|NA|TRBJ2-1
TGTGCCAGCAGCGCGGGACTAGCGGGCAATGAGCAGTTCTTC
CASSAGLAGNEQFF
>TRBD1|TRBV28|NA|TRBJ2-7
TGTGCCAGCAGACCCCGGGACAGCTACGAGCAGTACTTC
CASRPRDSYEQYF
>TRBD2|TRBV27|NA|TRBJ2-2
TGTGCCAGCAGTGCCTTAGCTAGGAGCGGGGACTCCACCGGGGAGCTGTTTTTT
CASSALARSGDSTGELFF
>TRBD1|TRBV6-1|few|TRBJ2-7
TGTGCCAGCAGTGCCTGGACAGGGAGACCCTCCTACGAGCAGTACTTC
CASSAWTGRPSYEQYF
>NA|TRBV27|few|TRBJ2-1
TGTGCCAGCAGTTCCGGGACTGCTTCCTACAATGAGCAGTTCTTC
CASSSGTASYNEQFF
>NA|TRBV7-9|NA|TRBJ2-7
TGTGCCAGCAGCCCTGACGTTCTCTCCTACGAGCAGTACTTC
CASSPDVLSYEQYF
>TRBD2|TRBV27|NA|TRBJ2-3
TGTGCCAGCAGTGACGTAGCGGGAAGCGAAACAGATACGCAGTATTTT
CASSDVAGSETDTQYF
>NA|TRBV2|NA|TRBJ2-2
TGTGCCAGCATTGACCAGCTCACCGGGGAGCTGTTTTTT
CASIDQLTGELFF
>NA|TRBV13|NA|TRBJ2-3
TGTGCCAGCAGCTTAGACAGGGAGGAGTATTTT
CASSLDREEYF
>TRBD2|TRBV5-4|NA|TRBJ2-1
TGTGCCAGCAGCTCGAAGTTCGGGACTAGCGGGGGGAGCTCCTACAATGAGCAGTTCTTC
CASSSKFGTSGGSSYNEQFF
>NA|TRBV25-1|NA|TRBJ2-7
TGTGCCAGCAGTGAATCCGGGGACACCTACTACGAGCAGTACTTC
CASSESGDTYYEQYF
>NA|TRBV10-3|NA|TRBJ2-1
TGTGCCATCAGTGTCTCCGGACAAACGGAAGACGAGCAGTTCTTC
CAISVSGQTEDEQFF
>TRBD2|TRBV19|NA|TRBJ2-7
TGTGCCAGTAGTTCCAGCGGGAGTGCGTACGAGCAGTACTTC
CASSSSGSAYEQYF
>TRBD2|TRBV10-3|NA|TRBJ2-5
TGTGCCATCAGCCCTAGCGGGGGGGCCAGAGAGACCCAGTACTTC
CAISPSGGARETQYF
>TRBD2|TRBV4-1|once|TRBJ2-1
TGCGCCAGCAGCTTGGGACTAGCGGACGGGAATGAGCAGTTCTTC
CASSLGLADGNEQFF
>NA|TRBV6-5|NA|TRBJ1-2
TGTGCCAGCAGTTTCCGGGACACCGAGGAGGACTATGGCTACACCTTC
CASSFRDTEEDYGYTF
>TRBD2|TRBV10-3|NA|TRBJ2-3
TGTGCCATCAGTGAGTCGGCGGGAGTGATAGATACGCAGTATTTT
CAISESAGVIDTQYF
>NA|TRBV28|NA|TRBJ2-2
TGTGCCAGCAGTGACGGGACACTCAACACCGGGGAGCTGTTTTTT
CASSDGTLNTGELFF
>TRBD1|TRBV13|NA|TRBJ1-2
TGTGCCAGCAGCGCACAGGGGGGCCACATCTATGGCTACACCTTC
CASSAQGGHIYGYTF
>TRBD1|TRBV27|NA|TRBJ2-5
TGTGCCTCCATTGAATCAGGGGGCGAGACCCAGTACTTC
CASIESGGETQYF
>NA|TRBV7-9|NA|TRBJ2-1
TGTGCCAGCAGCCCGTACAATGAGCAGTTCTTC
CASSPYNEQFF
>NA|TRBV12-3/TRBV12-4|NA|TRBJ2-7
TGTGCCAGCAGCTCCGGAGGCCCAACAGGCTACGAGCAGTACTTC
CASSSGGPTGYEQYF
>NA|TRBV6-5|NA|TRBJ2-7
TGTGCCAGCAGTTCCGGGACCAAATACCCCTACGAGCAGTACTTC
CASSSGTKYPYEQYF
>NA|TRBV27|once|TRBJ2-5
TGTGCCAGCAGTCTTGCCGGTGGGGATCAAGAGACCCAGTACTTC
CASSLAGGDQETQYF
>NA|TRBV30|NA|TRBJ2-5
TGTGCCTGGAGTACCCGCCTTTTGGATTCAGAGACCCAGTACTTC
CAWSTRLLDSETQYF
>TRBD2|TRBV5-1|NA|TRBJ2-7
TGCGCCAGCAGCTTGGCCGAAGCGGGAGACTTCTACGAGCAGTACTTC
CASSLAEAGDFYEQYF
>TRBD1|TRBV6-5|NA|TRBJ1-2
TGTGCCAGCAGTTACTCGGGACAGGGGGAGGGCTACACCTTC
CASSYSGQGEGYTF
>NA|TRBV5-5|NA|TRBJ2-3
TGTGCCAGCAGCTTGGGCATTCCAGATACGCAGTATTTT
CASSLGIPDTQYF